The 3 T cell receptor beta chains in this list originate from one sample, sequenced in a study of blood T cell repertoires in COVID-19. TCRdb's table, derived via immunoSEQ multiplex PCR, lists solely in-frame clones and lacks some. The sample includes 95,000 to 100,000 clones, approximately 86% of them seen just once. Sequencing used peripheral blood. Receptors originate from a man older than 75 with acute or convalescent COVID-19.

Concerning this clone itself: A read error may account for a junction end that differs from germline. The chain combines TRBV28 with TRBJ1-2, with 9 bases aligning to TRBD1. Germline V gene data show CDR1 as MDHEN and CDR2 as SYDVKM. The CDR3 covers 15 residues. The chain's CDR3 is CASRLSLGTGLGYTF. CDR3 bases: TGTGCCAGCAGATTATCTCTGGGGACAGGGCTTGGCTACACCTTC.

CDR3 bases: TGTGCCAGCAGCTTAGCCCCAACAGGAGTCTATGGCTACACCTTC. Translating it yields CASSLAPTGVYGYTF. The chain links TRBV5-5 to TRBJ1-2; tentative D call: TRBD1 (5 bases). The length of the CDR3 is 15 residues. Between the trimmed V and J ends, which lost 2 bases and 4 bases, there was a span of 15 bases. Germline CDR1 and CDR2: SGHKS and YYEKEE (reference sequence).

This chain connects TRBV5-4 to TRBJ2-1, with D perhaps TRBD1 (6 bases). V lost 1 base, J lost 2 bases, and 10 bases lay in between. Germline-derived CDR1 and CDR2 are SGHNT and YYREEE (reference sequence). The CDR3 is 15 amino acids. The CDR3 DNA is TGTGCCAGCAGCTTGCCCCAGGGGCCCTACAATGAGCAGTTCTTC. This encodes CASSLPQGPYNEQFF.